This TCR beta chain was recorded in a study of cytomegalovirus exposure and HLA in healthy donors (dated by TCRdb to about 2017). For context, the study as a whole: An earlier analysis of fewer than 750 of the donors reported 276 Gb of sequence data and 117 million unique TCR beta sequences obtained from about 170 million T cells. Roughly 300 gigabases of sequencing data and 70 million to 100 million unique TCR sequences made up an early release that covered over 550 HLA-typed donors. The genetic ancestry cluster associated with self-reported Caucasian donors included 81% of the roughly 360 genotyped donors. The aim of the study was to test whether cataloging public T cell receptors could identify signatures of past pathogen exposure. The study used immunosequencing to profile the T cell repertoires of several hundred subjects and linked those repertoires to cytomegalovirus serostatus. Along with the roughly 670-subject first cohort, a separate validation cohort of roughly 110 different subjects was used. To predict cytomegalovirus infection status, the study combined high-throughput TCR immunosequencing, statistical association of individual TCRs with disease status, and machine learning. A later analysis re-analyzed previously published TCR beta repertoires from approximately 700 donors and added high-resolution HLA genotyping to study TCR occurrence patterns. In the later analysis, no new phenotypic data were used to find candidate immune exposures; instead, reliance was placed on TCR beta sequences and their occurrence across donors. In an earlier analysis of around 540 of the donors, high-throughput TCR beta sequencing was used to judge whether each TCR beta V gene segment behaved as functional or pseudogenic. Donor age, sex, ethnicity and CMV serostatus were compiled alongside the repertoire data. A later genetic analysis took genome-wide SNP genotypes for about 65% of the 666 donors and used that subset as a discovery cohort. All discovery cohort repertoires had been generated using a single sequencing platform. Class I and class II HLA loci were covered by the typing at four-digit resolution. The number of donors typed differed by locus, with about 629-640 for A, B, C, DRB1 and DQB1, around 560 for DQA1, approximately 570 for DPA1, and about 450 for DPB1. Because of strong linkage in the cohort, four or five DR-DQ haplotypes were treated as single units for association and clustering. Among a few hundred genotyped donors of the cohort, an average of around 240,000 unique TCR beta nucleotide sequences were sequenced per donor, around 20% of them non-productive.

The cohort consisted of 650 to 850 healthy bone marrow donors. At the time of sampling, all cohort members were nominally healthy, though unrecorded immune exposures were likely present. The donor was CMV seronegative and belonged to the group of several hundred seronegative cohort members. A peripheral blood sample was collected from each donor, and TCR beta sequencing was performed on peripheral blood mononuclear cells. The Qiagen DNeasy Blood Extraction Kit was used to extract genomic DNA from the blood cell samples. Libraries were built with the immunoSEQ multiplex PCR assay. For the multiplex PCR, a mixture combining 60 forward primers for TCR Vbeta segments and 13 reverse primers for TCR Jbeta segments was used. Amplification of the CDR3 region of rearranged TCR beta genes was performed with a multiplex PCR assay on genomic DNA. The amplified TCR beta libraries were sequenced on the Illumina HiSeq System as 87-base-pair reads. The authors processed their data as follows. Across the 500 to 850 repertoires, a later analysis counted around 80 million unique TCR beta chains, around 11 million of which were shared by at least two donors. Raw reads were error-corrected and collapsed into unique sequences with a nearest-neighbor algorithm that merged closely related sequences to remove PCR and sequencing errors. To assign V, D and J gene segments, CDR3 sequences were aligned to IMGT reference sequences. For a sequence to be retained, at least a six-nucleotide match to both a V gene segment and a J gene segment was required. Rearrangements were classified as productive when the CDR3 lacked stop codons and remained in frame with V and J, and all other rearrangements were classified as non-productive. CDR3 was defined by IMGT convention, running from the second conserved V-encoded cysteine to the conserved J-encoded phenylalanine. The earlier analysis of 587 of the donors excluded any sequence lacking an unambiguous match to a single V gene segment. In an earlier analysis of around 590 of the donors, a V segment was called functional when productive rearrangements were above 56.7%, and segregating when the standard deviation between donors exceeded 5%. A statistical classification framework was developed to diagnose cytomegalovirus status using the catalog of TCR beta chain sequences. A later analysis assigned V and J genes by comparing TCR nucleotide sequences with IMGT/GENE-DB human TR gene sequences. In a later analysis, CDR3 sequences and most-parsimonious VDJ recombination scenarios were assigned using the TCRdist pipeline. In a later analysis, each TCR beta chain was defined by its CDR3 amino acid sequence together with its V-gene family, and reads without a unique V-gene family were excluded. As a way to deal with suspected cross-contamination and a sequencing artifact, a later analysis dropped 450 to 700 nucleotide sequences that were highly shared and had low generation probability. A later analysis calculated a clonal expansion index for each public chain from normalized within-repertoire ranks of inferred template counts. Generation probabilities in a later analysis came from a VDJ recombination model fitted to out-of-frame rearrangements, and those results were checked against IGoR. A later analysis scored TCR-TCR, TCR-HLA and TCR-CMV co-occurrence with hypergeometric tests, applying a repertoire-size bias correction to TCR pairs. To estimate false discovery rates, a later analysis permuted the HLA or CMV assignments 20 times. In a later analysis, co-occurring TCRs were grouped with DBSCAN, and TCRdist sequence similarity was added when clustering was performed within HLA-allele-positive subsets. Repertoires with fewer than 30,000 or more than 120,000 public chains, plus five repertoires with anomalous nucleotide sharing, were excluded from co-occurrence clustering. This is the immuneACCESS table as TCRdb keeps it, with only in-frame sequences that have V and J called. A part of the clones is gone; compared with another copy, unresolved V genes explain less than half, and the rest is unexplained. That table gives V, J and clone size, and the DNA gave D and trimming. The sample table shows fewer than 150,000 clones, and 80% are seen once. The ten largest clonotypes hold 2% to 2.5% of the sample.

As regards this clone: Its recognized antigen is unknown. Base qualities were left out, and no much larger clone turns up one base away.

The CDR3 numbers 15 residues from cysteine through phenylalanine. The entry retains the CDR3 DNA only, 45 bases that are in frame from base 1. The V end loses 5 bases and the J end loses 4 bases, and a stretch of 12 bases separates them. CDR1 MDHEN and CDR2 SYDVKM were looked up in the germline V gene. Overall study results and their limits: While some public TCRs were present in many individuals, most TCR sequences turned up only very rarely across donors. Specific HLA alleles were associated with 15,000 to 20,000 TCR beta sequences at a false discovery rate of 0.05 in a later analysis. A further reported finding was that TCR beta sequences accurately predicted the HLA-A and HLA-B alleles for most subjects in the first cohort. In this cohort, only TCR beta chains were sequenced, and detectable features were limited by the absence of alpha or paired-chain data. In a later analysis, the rate of TCR association differed among HLA loci, with DRB1 alleles having the most associated TCRs and HLA-C alleles having the fewest. The authors suggested that the approach could potentially be generalized to other disease states and immunological phenotypes. In both the original and validation cohorts, the classifier was reported to diagnose cytomegalovirus status with high specificity and sensitivity. Compared with the 666-donor mean, donors in an Asian-associated ancestry cluster had fewer N-insertions in productive TCRs, according to a later genetic analysis. A later analysis found that HLA-associated TCR beta chains were more clonally expanded and had lower generation probabilities than equally common non-associated chains. According to a later analysis, most CMV-associated TCR beta chains appeared to be HLA-restricted, and the HLA associations seemed to be driven largely by CMV exposure. The sequencing pipeline was judged likely to have produced a cluster of highly shared sequence variants as a technical artifact. A total of 150 to 200 TCR beta chains were listed by the study as associated with cytomegalovirus. Correlated functional status among segregating V segments might be attributable to linkage disequilibrium, but an unknown experimental factor could not be ruled out. The presence/absence analyses assumed that sequencing depth was roughly uniform across donors, and that assumption may not be true. Several of the top co-occurrence clusters appeared to be linked to parvovirus B19, influenza, CMV and Epstein-Barr virus, according to a later analysis. Some IMGT-functional V segments, including TRBV6-2 and TRBV6-3, could not be told apart with the 87-base-pair reads, so those segments were excluded. Because HLA typing was unavailable for some donors at each locus, only the typed subset was used in association tests. Because counts were too low, about 15 rarely observed V segments, including chromosome 9 orphons, were left out of the earlier analysis of about 620 of the donors. Immune exposure information for the cohort was limited to CMV serostatus. When HLA alleles, especially DR and DQ, strongly co-occurred, TCR associations were difficult to assign to individual alleles. Broadly in line with IMGT annotations, most TCR beta V segments showed up in productive rearrangements about 87% or about 30% of the time in an earlier analysis of several hundred of the donors. A later genetic analysis associated a missense DCLRE1C variant with V-gene and J-gene trimming of TCR beta chains, and an independent cohort replicated the association. In vitro tests confirmed that a few of the cytomegalovirus-associated TCR beta chains recognize cytomegalovirus antigens.

The sample taken for sequencing was PBMCs. The rearranged chain carries TRBV28 and TRBJ1-6; confidence is insufficient to name the D gene. This TCR was sampled from a man aged 30 to 39 in good health and CMV-seronegative. CDR3 protein: CASSEGPMYNSPLHF. DNA sequence: TGTGCCAGCAGTGAGGGCCCGATGTATAATTCACCCCTCCACTTT.